This TCR beta chain emerged from a study of T cells in Graves' hyperthyroidism and ophthalmopathy. For the study at large: Peripheral blood was drawn at first diagnosis, prior to all treatment. Study-level points and caveats: Blood samples included most of the expanded thyroid clonotypes exceeding 0.001.

Germline V gene sequence: CDR1 SQVTM, CDR2 ANQGSEA. Losses at the gene ends were 7 bases for V and 5 bases for J; bases not matched to a gene: 12. The CDR3 spans 14 residues. Amplified TCR beta CDR3 regions came from RNA transcripts. First-round RT-PCR with HTBI primers amplified the TCR CDR3 region. From the multiplex PCR reads, TCRdb called clonotypes with MiXCR, one entry per CDR3 protein. The repertoire consists of about 96,000 distinct CDR3 sequences, with roughly 56% occurring once and the leading ten covering 25% to 30%. This clonotype appeared once. What it recognizes is unknown. Sample: blood. V is TRBV29-1 and J is TRBJ1-2; 8 bases align to TRBD1. This TCR derives from a woman between 40 and 50 years old with Graves' hyperthyroidism. The CDR3: CSASSPGDRYGYTF. The DNA for the CDR3 is TGCAGCGCCAGCAGTCCAGGGGACAGGTATGGCTACACCTTC.